A selection of T cell receptor beta chains follows, all from one sample in a study of metastatic and nonmetastatic thyroid tumors. With MiXCR, TCRdb called clones anew from the PCR reads. The sample has about 35,000 clones; roughly a fifth are singletons. The sample consisted of blood. These receptors originate from a female donor with papillary thyroid cancer or a benign thyroid nodule (not recorded which). Some clones in this sample may be carry-over from other donors' samples. CDR3s include the opening cysteine and the closing phenylalanine or tryptophan. Fields, in order: clone size, J gene, D gene, V gene, CDR3 protein, CDR3 DNA. The D gene is left open where the match is weak. Only part of the rows carry a size: once, few, many, or a class if the clone is expanded.

clone_size: .; j_call: TRBJ2-2; d_call: .; v_call: TRBV4-3; cdr3_aa: CASSQDLTGLAGELFF; cdr3_nt: TGCGCCAGCAGCCAAGATTTGACGGGGTTGGCCGGGGAGCTGTTTTTT
clone_size: medium-sized; j_call: TRBJ2-7; d_call: TRBD1; v_call: TRBV28; cdr3_aa: CASSTQWDRGYEQYF; cdr3_nt: TGTGCCAGCAGCACCCAGTGGGACAGGGGGTACGAGCAGTACTTC
clone_size: few; j_call: TRBJ1-1; d_call: .; v_call: TRBV27; cdr3_aa: CDSSLGTGSEALF; cdr3_nt: TGTGACAGCAGTTTGGGGACTGGGTCTGAAGCTTTATTT
clone_size: .; j_call: TRBJ2-7; d_call: .; v_call: TRBV11-2; cdr3_aa: CASILERGGHSSYEQYF; cdr3_nt: TGTGCCAGCATCTTAGAAAGGGGTGGACATAGCTCCTACGAGCAGTACTTC
clone_size: many; j_call: TRBJ2-2; d_call: .; v_call: TRBV12-3/TRBV12-4; cdr3_aa: CASSQAGELFF; cdr3_nt: TGTGCCAGCAGTCAAGCCGGGGAGCTGTTTTTT
clone_size: many; j_call: TRBJ1-2; d_call: TRBD1; v_call: TRBV20-1; cdr3_aa: CSARGGTGGANNYGYTF; cdr3_nt: TGCAGTGCTAGAGGCGGGACAGGGGGCGCGAATAACTATGGCTACACCTTC
clone_size: few; j_call: TRBJ1-2; d_call: .; v_call: TRBV28; cdr3_aa: CASSFTGIPRGGYTF; cdr3_nt: TGTGCCAGCAGTTTTACAGGGATCCCCAGGGGTGGCTACACCTTC
clone_size: .; j_call: TRBJ2-7; d_call: .; v_call: TRBV7-2; cdr3_aa: CASRGAGQVDGEQYF; cdr3_nt: TGTGCCAGCAGGGGGGCGGGGCAGGTCGATGGAGAGCAGTACTTC
clone_size: .; j_call: TRBJ2-1; d_call: .; v_call: TRBV7-2; cdr3_aa: CASSVQSNDQFF; cdr3_nt: TGTGCCAGCAGCGTACAGAGTAATGATCAGTTCTTC
clone_size: .; j_call: TRBJ2-7; d_call: .; v_call: TRBV29-1; cdr3_aa: CSVAIVSYEQYF; cdr3_nt: TGCAGCGTTGCGATAGTTTCTTACGAGCAGTACTTC
clone_size: medium-sized; j_call: TRBJ2-7; d_call: TRBD2; v_call: TRBV6-1; cdr3_aa: CASSETIAGGNYEQYF; cdr3_nt: TGTGCCAGCAGTGAAACAATAGCGGGTGGAAACTACGAGCAGTACTTC
clone_size: .; j_call: TRBJ1-2; d_call: TRBD1; v_call: TRBV6-1; cdr3_aa: CASSPRAGTAVRGYTF; cdr3_nt: TGTGCCAGCAGTCCACGAGCAGGGACAGCCGTACGAGGCTACACCTTC
clone_size: many; j_call: TRBJ2-1; d_call: TRBD1; v_call: TRBV5-4; cdr3_aa: CASSLGTGINEQFF; cdr3_nt: TGTGCCAGCAGCCTAGGGACAGGGATTAATGAGCAGTTCTTC
clone_size: .; j_call: TRBJ1-2; d_call: .; v_call: TRBV20-1; cdr3_aa: CSASRGTNDVDTF; cdr3_nt: TGCAGTGCTAGTCGTGGTACGAACGATGTCGACACCTTC
clone_size: few; j_call: TRBJ1-6; d_call: .; v_call: TRBV28; cdr3_aa: CASSGWTNSPLRF; cdr3_nt: TGTGCCAGCAGTGGTTGGACAAATTCACCCCTCCGCTTT
clone_size: few; j_call: TRBJ2-5; d_call: TRBD1; v_call: TRBV6-1; cdr3_aa: CASSEIPGQGSETQYF; cdr3_nt: TGTGCCAGCAGTGAGATCCCGGGACAGGGTTCGGAGACCCAGTACTTC
clone_size: many; j_call: TRBJ1-2; d_call: .; v_call: TRBV4-2; cdr3_aa: CASSQGILGDHGGYTF; cdr3_nt: TGTGCCAGCAGCCAAGGGATTTTGGGGGACCACGGTGGCTACACCTTC